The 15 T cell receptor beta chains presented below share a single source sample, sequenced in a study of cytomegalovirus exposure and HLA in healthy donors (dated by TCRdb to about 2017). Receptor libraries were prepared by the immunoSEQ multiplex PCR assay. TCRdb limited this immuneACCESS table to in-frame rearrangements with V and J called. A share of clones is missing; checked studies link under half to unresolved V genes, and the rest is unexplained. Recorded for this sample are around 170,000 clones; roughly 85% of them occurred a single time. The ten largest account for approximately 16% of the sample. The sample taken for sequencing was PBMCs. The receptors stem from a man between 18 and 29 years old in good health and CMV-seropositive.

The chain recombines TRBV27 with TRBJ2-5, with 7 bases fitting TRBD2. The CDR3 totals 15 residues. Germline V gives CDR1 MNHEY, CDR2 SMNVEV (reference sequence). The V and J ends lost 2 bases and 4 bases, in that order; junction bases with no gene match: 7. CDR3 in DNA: TGTGCCAGCAGTTTACGCGGGAGTGGGGGAGAGACCCAGTACTTC. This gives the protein CASSLRGSGGETQYF.

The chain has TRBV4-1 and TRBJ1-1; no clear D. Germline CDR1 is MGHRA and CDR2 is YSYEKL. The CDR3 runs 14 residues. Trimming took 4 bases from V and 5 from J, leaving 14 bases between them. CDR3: CASSPSVTGTEAFF. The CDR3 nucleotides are TGCGCCAGCAGCCCATCAGTGACGGGGACTGAAGCTTTCTTT.

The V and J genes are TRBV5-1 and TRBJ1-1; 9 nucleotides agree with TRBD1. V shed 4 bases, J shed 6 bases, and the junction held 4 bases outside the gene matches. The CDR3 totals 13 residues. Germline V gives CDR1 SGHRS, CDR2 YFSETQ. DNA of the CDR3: TGCGCCAGCAGCCCGACAGGGGGACCTGAAGCTTTCTTT. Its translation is CASSPTGGPEAFF.

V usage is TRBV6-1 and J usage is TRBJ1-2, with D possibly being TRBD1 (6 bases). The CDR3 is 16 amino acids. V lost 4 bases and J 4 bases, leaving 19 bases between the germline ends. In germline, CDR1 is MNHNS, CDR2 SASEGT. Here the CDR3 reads CASSVGGAGRVYGYTF. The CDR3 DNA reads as TGTGCCAGCAGTGTAGGGGGGGCCGGCAGGGTCTATGGCTACACCTTC.

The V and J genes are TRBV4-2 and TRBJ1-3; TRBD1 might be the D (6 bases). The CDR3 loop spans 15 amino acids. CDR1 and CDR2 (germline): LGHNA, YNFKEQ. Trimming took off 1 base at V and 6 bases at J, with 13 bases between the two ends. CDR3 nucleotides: TGTGCCAGCAGCCAAGCAACAGGGCTTGAAAACACCATATATTTT. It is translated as CASSQATGLENTIYF.

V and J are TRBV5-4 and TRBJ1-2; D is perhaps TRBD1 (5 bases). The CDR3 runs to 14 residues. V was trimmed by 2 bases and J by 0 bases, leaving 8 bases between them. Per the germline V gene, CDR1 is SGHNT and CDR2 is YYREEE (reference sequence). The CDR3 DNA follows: TGTGCCAGCAGCTTAGACAGTGCTAACTATGGCTACACCTTC. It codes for CASSLDSANYGYTF. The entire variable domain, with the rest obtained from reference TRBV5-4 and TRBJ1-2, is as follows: ETGVTQSPTHLIKTRGQQVTLRCSSQSGHNTVSWYQQALGQGPQFIFQYYREEENGRGNFPPRFSGLQFPNYSSELNVNALELDDSALYLCASSLDSANYGYTFGSGTRLTVV.

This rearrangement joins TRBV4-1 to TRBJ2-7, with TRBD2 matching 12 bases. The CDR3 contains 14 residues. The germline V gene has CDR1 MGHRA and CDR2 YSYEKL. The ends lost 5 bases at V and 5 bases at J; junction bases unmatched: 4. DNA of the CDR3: TGCGCCAGCAGCGAACTAGCGGGAGGTAACGAGCAGTACTTC. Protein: CASSELAGGNEQYF.

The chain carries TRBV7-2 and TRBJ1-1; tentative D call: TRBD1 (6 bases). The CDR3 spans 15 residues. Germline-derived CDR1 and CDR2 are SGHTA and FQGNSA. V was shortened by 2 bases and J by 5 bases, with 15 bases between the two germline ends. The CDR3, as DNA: TGTGCCAGCAGCTTAATCCAGGGGAGCGTTACTGAAGCTTTCTTT. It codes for CASSLIQGSVTEAFF.

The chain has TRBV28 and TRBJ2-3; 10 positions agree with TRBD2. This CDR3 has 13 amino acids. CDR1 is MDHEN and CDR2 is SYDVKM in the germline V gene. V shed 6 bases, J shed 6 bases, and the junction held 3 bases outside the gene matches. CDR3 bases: TGTGCCAGCAGCCCGGGACTAGCGGATACGCAGTATTTT. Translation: CASSPGLADTQYF.

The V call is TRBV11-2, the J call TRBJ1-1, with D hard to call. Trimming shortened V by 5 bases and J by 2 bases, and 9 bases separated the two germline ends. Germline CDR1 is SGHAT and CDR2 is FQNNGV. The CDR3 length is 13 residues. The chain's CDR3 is CASSRSLNTEAFF. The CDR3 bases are TGTGCCAGCAGCCGGTCCCTTAACACTGAAGCTTTCTTT.

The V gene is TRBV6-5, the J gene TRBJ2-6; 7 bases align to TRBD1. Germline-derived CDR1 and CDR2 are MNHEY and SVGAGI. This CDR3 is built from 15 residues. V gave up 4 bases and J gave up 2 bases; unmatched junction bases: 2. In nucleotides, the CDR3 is TGTGCCAGCAGTTCGCAGGGGGCTGGGGCCAACGTCCTGACTTTC. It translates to CASSSQGAGANVLTF.

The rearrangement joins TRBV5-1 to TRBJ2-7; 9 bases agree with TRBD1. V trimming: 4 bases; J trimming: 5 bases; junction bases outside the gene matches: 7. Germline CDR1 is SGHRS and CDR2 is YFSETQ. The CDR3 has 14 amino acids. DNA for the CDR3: TGCGCCAGCAGCGCGACAGGGGGGATAGACGAGCAGTACTTC. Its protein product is CASSATGGIDEQYF.

The CDR3 DNA sequence: TGTGCCAGCAGTAAGGACAGGCTCATGAACACTGAAGCTTTCTTT. Translated, it gives CASSKDRLMNTEAFF. This rearrangement joins TRBV27 to TRBJ1-1; TRBD1 agrees at 7 bases. Germline values: CDR1 MNHEY, CDR2 SMNVEV (reference sequence). Trimming removed 5 bases from V and 0 bases from J; junction bases left unmatched: 6. The CDR3 has 15 amino acids.

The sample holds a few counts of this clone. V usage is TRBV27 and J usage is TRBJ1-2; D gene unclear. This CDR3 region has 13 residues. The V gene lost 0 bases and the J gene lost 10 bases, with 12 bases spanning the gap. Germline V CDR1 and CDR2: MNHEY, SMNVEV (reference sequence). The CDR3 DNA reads TGTGCCAGCAGTTTATCCCCTCCAACAGACTACACCTTC. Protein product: CASSLSPPTDYTF.

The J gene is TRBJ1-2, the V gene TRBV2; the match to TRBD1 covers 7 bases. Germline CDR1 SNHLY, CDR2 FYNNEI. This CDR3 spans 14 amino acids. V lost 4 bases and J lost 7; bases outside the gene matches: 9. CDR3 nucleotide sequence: TGTGCCAGCAGTGTGCAGGGGGTTGCCCGTGGCTACACCTTC. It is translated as CASSVQGVARGYTF.